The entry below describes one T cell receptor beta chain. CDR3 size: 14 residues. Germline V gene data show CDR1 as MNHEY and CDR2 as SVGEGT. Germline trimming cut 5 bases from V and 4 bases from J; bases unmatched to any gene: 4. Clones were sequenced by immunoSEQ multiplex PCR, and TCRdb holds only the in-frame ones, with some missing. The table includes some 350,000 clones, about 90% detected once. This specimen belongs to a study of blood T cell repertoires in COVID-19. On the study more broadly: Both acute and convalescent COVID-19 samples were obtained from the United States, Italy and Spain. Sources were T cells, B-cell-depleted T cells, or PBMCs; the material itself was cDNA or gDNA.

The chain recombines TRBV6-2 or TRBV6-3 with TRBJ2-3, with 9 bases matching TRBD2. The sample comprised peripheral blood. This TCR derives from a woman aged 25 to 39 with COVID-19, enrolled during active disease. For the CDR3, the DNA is TGTGCCAGCAGTAGCGGGGGGCCCGCAGATACGCAGTATTTT. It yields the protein CASSSGGPADTQYF.